The TCR beta chain under discussion was sequenced for a study of patients and donors after allogeneic stem cell transplantation. This clonotype was counted only a few times. Each CDR3 protein gets one entry after TCRdb re-called the RT-PCR reads with MiXCR. This sample has some 20,000 distinct CDR3 sequences; 25% to 30% occur once, and the top ten carry around 47%. Deletions cut 6 bases from V and 7 bases from J, with 15 bases between. There are 13 residues in the CDR3. The V gene is TRBV12-3 or TRBV12-4, the J gene TRBJ1-1, with TRBD1 as a possible D gene (6 bases). The sample was blood, either unsorted or a sorted T cell fraction (not recorded which). This clonotype was obtained from a human donor who was either an allogeneic HSCT recipient or a stem cell or donor lymphocyte infusion donor (not recorded which). It is not recorded whose cells these are; they may come from a transplant donor. The CDR3 spells CASSTGSRGEAFF. In DNA, the CDR3 is TGTGCCAGCAGCACAGGGAGCCGAGGTGAAGCTTTCTTT.